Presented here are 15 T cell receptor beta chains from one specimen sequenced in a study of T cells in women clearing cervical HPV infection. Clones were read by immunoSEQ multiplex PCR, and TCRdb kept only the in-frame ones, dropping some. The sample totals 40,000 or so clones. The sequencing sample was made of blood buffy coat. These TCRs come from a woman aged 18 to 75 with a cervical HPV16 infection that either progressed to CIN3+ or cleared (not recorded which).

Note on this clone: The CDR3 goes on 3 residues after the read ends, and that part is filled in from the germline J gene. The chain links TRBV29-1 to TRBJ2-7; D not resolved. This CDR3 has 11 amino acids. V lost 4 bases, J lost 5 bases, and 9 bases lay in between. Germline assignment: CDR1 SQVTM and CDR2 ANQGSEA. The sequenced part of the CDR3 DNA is TGCAGCGTTGTTCTATTCGACGAG. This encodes CSVVLFDE. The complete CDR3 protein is CSVVLFDEQYF.

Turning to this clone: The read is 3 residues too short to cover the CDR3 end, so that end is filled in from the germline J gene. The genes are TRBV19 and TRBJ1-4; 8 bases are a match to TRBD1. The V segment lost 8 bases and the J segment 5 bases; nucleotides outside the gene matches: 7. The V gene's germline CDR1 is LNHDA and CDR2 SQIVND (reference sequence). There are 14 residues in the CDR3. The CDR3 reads CASLDRGRNEKLFF. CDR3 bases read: TGTGCCAGTCTTGACAGGGGTCGAAATGAAAAA.

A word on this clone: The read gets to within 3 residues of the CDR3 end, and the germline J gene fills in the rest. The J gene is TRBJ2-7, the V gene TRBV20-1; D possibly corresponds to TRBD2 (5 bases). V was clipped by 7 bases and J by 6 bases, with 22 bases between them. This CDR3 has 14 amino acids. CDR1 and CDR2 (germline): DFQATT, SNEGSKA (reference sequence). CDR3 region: CSGEGGLRGSEQYF. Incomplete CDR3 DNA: TGCAGTGGAGAGGGTGGCCTCCGAGGTAGCGAG.

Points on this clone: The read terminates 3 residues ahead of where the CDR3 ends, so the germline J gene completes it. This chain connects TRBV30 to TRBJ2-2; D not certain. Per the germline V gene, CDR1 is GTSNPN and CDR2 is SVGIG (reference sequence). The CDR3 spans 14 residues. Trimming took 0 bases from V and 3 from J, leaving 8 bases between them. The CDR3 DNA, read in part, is TGTGCCTGGAGTGTACTCGGGTACACCGGGGAG. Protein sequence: CAWSVLGYTGE. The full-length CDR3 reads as CAWSVLGYTGELFF.

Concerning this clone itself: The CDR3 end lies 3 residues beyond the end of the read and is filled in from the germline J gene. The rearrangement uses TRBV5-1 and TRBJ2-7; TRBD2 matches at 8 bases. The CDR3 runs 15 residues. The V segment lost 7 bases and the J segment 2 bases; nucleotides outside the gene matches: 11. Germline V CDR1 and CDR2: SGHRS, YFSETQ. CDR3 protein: CASSPQLAAPYEQYF. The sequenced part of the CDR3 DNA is TGCGCCAGCTCCCCCCAACTAGCGGCGCCCTACGAG. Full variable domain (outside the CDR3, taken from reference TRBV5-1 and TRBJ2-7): KAGVTQTPRYLIKTRGQQVTLSCSPISGHRSVSWYQQTPGQGLQFLFEYFSETQRNKGNFPGRFSGRQFSNSRSEMNVSTLELGDSALYLCASSPQLAAPYEQYFGPGTRLTVT.

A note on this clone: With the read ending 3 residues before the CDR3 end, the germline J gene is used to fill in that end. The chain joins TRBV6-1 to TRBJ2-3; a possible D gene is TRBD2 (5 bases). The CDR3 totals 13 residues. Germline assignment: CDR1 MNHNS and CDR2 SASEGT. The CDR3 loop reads CASSDTGLETQYF. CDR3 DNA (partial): TGTGCCAGCAGTGATACGGGGTTGGAGACG.

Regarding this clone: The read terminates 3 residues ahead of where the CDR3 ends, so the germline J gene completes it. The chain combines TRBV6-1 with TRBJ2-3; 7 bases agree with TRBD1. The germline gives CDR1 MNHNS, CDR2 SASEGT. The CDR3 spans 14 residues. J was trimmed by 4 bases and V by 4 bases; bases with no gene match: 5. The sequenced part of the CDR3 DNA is TGTGCCAGCAGTGTTACAGGGGAAGCAGATACG. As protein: CASSVTGEADT. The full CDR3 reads CASSVTGEADTQYF.

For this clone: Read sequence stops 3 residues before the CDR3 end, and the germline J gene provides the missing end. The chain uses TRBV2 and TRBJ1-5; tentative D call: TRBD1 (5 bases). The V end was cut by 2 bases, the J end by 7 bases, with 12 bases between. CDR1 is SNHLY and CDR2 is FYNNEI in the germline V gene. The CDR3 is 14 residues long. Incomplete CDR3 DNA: TGTGCCAGCAGTGAATCGACGAGGGGACAGCCC. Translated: CASSESTRGQP. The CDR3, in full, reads CASSESTRGQPQHF.

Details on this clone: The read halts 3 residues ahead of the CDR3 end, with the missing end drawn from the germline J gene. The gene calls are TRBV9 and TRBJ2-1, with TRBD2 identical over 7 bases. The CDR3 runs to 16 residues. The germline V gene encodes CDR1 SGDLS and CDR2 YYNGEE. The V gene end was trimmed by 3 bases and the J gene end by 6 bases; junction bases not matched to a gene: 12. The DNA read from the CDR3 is TGTGCCAGCAGCGCCCCCGGGGGGTTCGCCCGCAATGAG. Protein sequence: CASSAPGGFARNE. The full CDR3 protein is CASSAPGGFARNEQFF.

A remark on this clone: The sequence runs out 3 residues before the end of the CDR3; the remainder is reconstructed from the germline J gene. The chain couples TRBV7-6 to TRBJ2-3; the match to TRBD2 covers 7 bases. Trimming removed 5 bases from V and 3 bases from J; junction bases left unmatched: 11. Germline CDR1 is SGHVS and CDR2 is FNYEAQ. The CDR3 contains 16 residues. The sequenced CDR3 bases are TGTGCCAGCAGCCTATGGAGCGGGATCGCGACAGATACG. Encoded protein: CASSLWSGIATDT. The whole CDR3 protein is CASSLWSGIATDTQYF.

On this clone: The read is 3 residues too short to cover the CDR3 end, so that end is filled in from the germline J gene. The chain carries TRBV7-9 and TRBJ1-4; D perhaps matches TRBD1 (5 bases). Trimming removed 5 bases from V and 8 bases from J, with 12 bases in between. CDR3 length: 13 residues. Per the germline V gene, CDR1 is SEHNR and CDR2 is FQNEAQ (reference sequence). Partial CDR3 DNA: TGTGCCAGCAGCCATGGGACTCCGGAAAAA. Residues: CASSHGTPEK. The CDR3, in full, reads CASSHGTPEKLFF.

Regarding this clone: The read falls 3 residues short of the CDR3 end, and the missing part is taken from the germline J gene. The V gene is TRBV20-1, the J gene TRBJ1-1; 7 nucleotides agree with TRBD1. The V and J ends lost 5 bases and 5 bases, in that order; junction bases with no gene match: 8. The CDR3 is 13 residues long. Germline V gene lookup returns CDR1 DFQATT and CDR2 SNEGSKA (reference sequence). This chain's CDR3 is CSALRQGGTEAFF. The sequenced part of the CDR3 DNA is TGCAGTGCTCTCCGACAGGGAGGAACTGAA.

Partial CDR3 DNA: TGTGCCACCAGGGACAGGAGCTCCTACGAG. Its protein product is CATRDRSSYE. In full, the CDR3 reads CATRDRSSYEQYF. The chain joins TRBV24-1 to TRBJ2-7; TRBD1 matches at 7 bases. The sequenced fragment ends 3 residues before the CDR3 boundary, so the rest is inferred from the germline J gene. Germline trimming cut 7 bases from V and 0 bases from J; bases unmatched to any gene: 2. Germline loops: CDR1 KGHDR, CDR2 SFDVKD. The CDR3 loop spans 13 amino acids.

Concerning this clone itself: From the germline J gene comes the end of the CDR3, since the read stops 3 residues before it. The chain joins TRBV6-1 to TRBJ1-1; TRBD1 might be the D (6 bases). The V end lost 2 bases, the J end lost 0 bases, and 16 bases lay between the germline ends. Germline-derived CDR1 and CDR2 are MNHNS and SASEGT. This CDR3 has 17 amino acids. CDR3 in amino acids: CASSEPPGGAMNTEAFF. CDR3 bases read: TGTGCCAGCAGTGAACCCCCCGGGGGGGCTATGAACACTGAA.

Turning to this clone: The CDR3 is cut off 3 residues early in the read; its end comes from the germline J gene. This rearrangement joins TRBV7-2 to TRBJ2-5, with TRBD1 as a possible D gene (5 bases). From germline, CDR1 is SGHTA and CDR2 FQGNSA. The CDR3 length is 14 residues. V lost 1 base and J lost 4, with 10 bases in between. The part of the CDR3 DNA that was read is TGTGCCAGCAGCTTAGTATACAGGTTAGAGACC. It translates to CASSLVYRLET. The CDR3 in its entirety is CASSLVYRLETQYF. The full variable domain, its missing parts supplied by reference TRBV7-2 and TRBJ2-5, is GAGVSQSPSNKVTEKGKDVELRCDPISGHTALYWYRQSLGQGLEFLIYFQGNSAPDKSGLPSDRFSAERTGGSVSTLTIQRTQQEDSAVYLCASSLVYRLETQYFGPGTRLLVL.